This T cell receptor (beta chain) was captured in a study of read filtering for tumor transcriptome and immune sequencing. General study results and limits: About four fifths of IR-seq clonotypes had one read, totaling approximately 4% of reads; RNA-seq: roughly 76% and 46%. RNA-seq captured clonotypes less deeply and reliably than IR-seq.

This clonotype was observed at least ten times. As yet, its antigen is unknown. V lost 4 bases and J lost 8; bases outside the gene matches: 14. This CDR3 comprises 16 residues. The germline CDR1 and CDR2 sequences are SGHRS and YFSETQ. This library used approximately 370 ng RNA and molecular barcoded adaptors spanning alpha/delta and beta/gamma chains. TCRdb reanalysed the reads using MiXCR and keeps one entry per CDR3 protein. The data hold 35,000 to 50,000 distinct CDR3 sequences, with over 9.5% observed a single time. The rearrangement joins TRBV5-1 to TRBJ1-5; TRBD1 aligns across 8 bases. The sequenced material came from a population of CD138-negative cells sorted from bone marrow. This TCR was sampled from a donor aged 40 or older with multiple myeloma. CDR3 DNA sequence: TGCGCCAGCAGCCCGACAGGGGCGCGGGGAAATGAGCCCCAGCATTTT. Protein sequence: CASSPTGARGNEPQHF.